This section outlines one T cell receptor beta chain sequence together with its context. The antigen this receptor binds is unknown. The junction shows a germline mismatch at one end, possibly a read error. Blood RNA was extracted from unsorted whole blood using TRIzol reagent, and germline DNA was obtained with the DNeasy Blood & Tissue kit. At the time of sampling, the patients were treatment-naive and had chronic HBV infection. Before surgery, around 4 milliliters of peripheral blood were drawn into K2EDTA tubes. A constant-region primer and ProtoScript II reverse transcriptase were used to reverse-transcribe TCRbeta-specific cDNA from about 500 ng total RNA. Construction of the TCRbeta libraries relied on three nested rounds of multiplex PCR, following a slightly modified ARM-PCR procedure. Multiplex TRBV1-TRBV30 forward primers and a Cbeta reverse primer were used in the first two PCR rounds, each of which was run for around 9 cycles. A final 25-cycle PCR with Deep VentR polymerase added sample barcodes and Illumina adapters. Amplicons of 200-500 bp were gel-purified with a QIAquick gel extraction kit before sequencing. TCRbeta amplicons were sequenced on an Illumina HiSeq 2500 with 250-bp paired-end reads. On the authors' methods: Quality trimming of reads was performed with Trimmomatic v0.33, and paired reads were merged with FLASH v1.2.11 so that full CDR3 sequences could be recovered. V, D and J germline segments were assigned to the rearranged TCRbeta sequences by MiGEC v1.2.1b. Clonotype statistics and Shannon-Wiener diversity indices were computed with VDJtools v1.0.0. To cut down on sampling bias, every analysis after diversity analysis relied on just the 250 most abundant clonotypes from each sample. Clones were called with MiXCR by TCRdb after fastp trimmed the public reads at Q25, and only in-frame beta chains were retained. Under each unique CDR3 protein, matching rows form one entry showing the most common genes and DNA. In this record, the V and J calls reflect TCRdb's handling and not the investigators' own analysis. This sample holds 180,000 or so distinct CDR3 sequences; around 60% were observed only once. 72% of the sample is in the top ten clones.

This sample was taken from a study of tumor-infiltrating lymphocytes in primary liver carcinoma (dated by TCRdb to between 2016 and 2019). Study-wide context: Between late 2015 and March 2016, a handful of patients in China with histopathologically diagnosed primary liver carcinoma had surgical resection. Hepatocellular carcinoma (four) or combined HCC and intrahepatic cholangiocarcinoma (one) was present in the five patients, who were three men and two women aged 30 to 69 years. Tumors of the five patients were stage T1-T3 N0M0 with maximum diameters of 4.2 to 10 cm. Each sample produced roughly 3.65 to 8 million productive TCRbeta reads, and read depth showed no significant difference between tissue types. The study combined TCRbeta repertoire sequencing, expression microarrays and whole-exome sequencing across five regions of each liver tumor, with adjacent normal tissue and blood. A total of roughly 35 specimens from 5 patients underwent TCRbeta repertoire sequencing, comprising 25 tumor regions, 5 adjacent noncancerous liver tissues and 5 peripheral blood samples. Repertoires from technical replicates were highly reproducible, with mean shared-clone rates about 0.91 and correlation coefficients above 0.95. Findings and caveats that apply to the study as a whole: Only a few patients were included in the study, and the authors note that the findings should be validated in a larger study. Repertoire overlap was higher between tumor regions (mean around 35%) than tumor-adjacent (approximately 17%) or tumor-blood (14%) pairs, consistent with antigen-driven expansion. A significantly larger repertoire fraction was made up by the top 250 clones in tumors than in blood (p = 0.039). Since the samples were bulk and unsorted, there was no way to compare CD4+ and CD8+ T cell repertoires. Because sequencing covered only the TCR beta chain and unpaired alpha chains were not captured, true repertoire diversity is likely underestimated.

CDR1 and CDR2 (MNHNS, SASEGT) derive from the germline V gene. CDR3 length: 14 amino acids, cysteine to phenylalanine. The DNA shown is the 42-base CDR3, in frame from base 1. This chain is built from TRBV6-1 and TRBJ2-7, with the D gene not clear enough to name. The sequence was obtained from a man aged 40-55 years with primary liver carcinoma and hepatitis B virus infection. The specimen was peripheral blood. The DNA sequence reads TGTGCCAGCAGTGAAAGTAGGGTAACCTACGAGCAGTATTTC. It translates to CASSESRVTYEQYF.